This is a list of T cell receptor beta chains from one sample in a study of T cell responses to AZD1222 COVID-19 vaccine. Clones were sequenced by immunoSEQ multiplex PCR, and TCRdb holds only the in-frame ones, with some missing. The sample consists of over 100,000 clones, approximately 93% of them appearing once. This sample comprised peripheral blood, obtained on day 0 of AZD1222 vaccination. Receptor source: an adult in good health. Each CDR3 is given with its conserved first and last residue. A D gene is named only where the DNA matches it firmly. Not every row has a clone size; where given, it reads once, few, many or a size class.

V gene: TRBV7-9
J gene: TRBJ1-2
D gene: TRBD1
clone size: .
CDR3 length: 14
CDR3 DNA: TGTGCCAGCAGCCCTGGACAGGGGGGTTATGGCTACACCTTC
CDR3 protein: CASSPGQGGYGYTF

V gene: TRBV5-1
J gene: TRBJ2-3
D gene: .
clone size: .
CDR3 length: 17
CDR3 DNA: TGCGCCAGCAGCTTTAGGGGGAGAGGGTCGAGTGTAGATACGCAGTATTTT
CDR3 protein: CASSFRGRGSSVDTQYF

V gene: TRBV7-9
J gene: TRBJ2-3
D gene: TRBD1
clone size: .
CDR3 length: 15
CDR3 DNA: TGTGCCAGCAGCATGGGACAGGGTAGCACAGATACGCAGTATTTT
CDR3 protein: CASSMGQGSTDTQYF

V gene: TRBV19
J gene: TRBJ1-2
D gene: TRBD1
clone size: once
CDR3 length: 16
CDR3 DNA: TGTGCCAGTAGATCTCAGGGGGCTAACCCAAGTCATGGCTACACCTTC
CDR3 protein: CASRSQGANPSHGYTF

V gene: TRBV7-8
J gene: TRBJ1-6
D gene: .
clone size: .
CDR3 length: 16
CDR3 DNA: TGTGCCAGCAGCCTGGATCCCCGGGCAAGTAGTTCACCCCTCCACTTT
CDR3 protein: CASSLDPRASSSPLHF

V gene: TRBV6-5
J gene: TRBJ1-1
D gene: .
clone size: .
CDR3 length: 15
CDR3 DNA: TGTGCCAGCAGTTACTCGGAGACAGCATACACTGAAGCTTTCTTT
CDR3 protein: CASSYSETAYTEAFF

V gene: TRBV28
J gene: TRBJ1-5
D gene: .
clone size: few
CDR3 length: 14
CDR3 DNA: TGTGCCAGCAGTTTAATAAGGGGTAATCAGCCCCAGCATTTT
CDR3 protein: CASSLIRGNQPQHF

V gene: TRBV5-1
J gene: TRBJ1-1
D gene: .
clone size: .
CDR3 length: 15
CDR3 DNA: TGCGCCAGCAGCTTGTCAGCCACCATGAACACTGAAGCTTTCTTT
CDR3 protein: CASSLSATMNTEAFF

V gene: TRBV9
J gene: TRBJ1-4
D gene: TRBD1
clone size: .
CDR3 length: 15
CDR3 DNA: TGTGCCAGCAGCCCCCGGGACAGGGAAAGTGAAAAACTGTTTTTT
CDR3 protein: CASSPRDRESEKLFF

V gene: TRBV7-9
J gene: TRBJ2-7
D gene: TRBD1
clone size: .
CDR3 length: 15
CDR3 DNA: TGTGCCAGCAGCTACCCCAGGGGGTCTAGGGACGAGCAGTACTTC
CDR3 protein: CASSYPRGSRDEQYF

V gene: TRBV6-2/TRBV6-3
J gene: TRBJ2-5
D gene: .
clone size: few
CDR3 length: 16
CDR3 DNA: TGTGCCAGCAGTTACTACCCAGGACTTACGCAAGAGACCCAGTACTTC
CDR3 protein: CASSYYPGLTQETQYF

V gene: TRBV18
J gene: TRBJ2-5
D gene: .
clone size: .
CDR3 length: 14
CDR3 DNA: TGTGCCAGCTCACCCAGGACCGGGAAAGAGACCCAGTACTTC
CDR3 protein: CASSPRTGKETQYF

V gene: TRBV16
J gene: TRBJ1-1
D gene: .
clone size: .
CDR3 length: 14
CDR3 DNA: TGTGCCAGCAGCGAACTGAGTTTGAACACTGAAGCTTTCTTT
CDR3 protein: CASSELSLNTEAFF

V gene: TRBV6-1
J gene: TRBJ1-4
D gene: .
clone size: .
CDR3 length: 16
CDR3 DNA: TGTGCCAGCAGTGAAGCGTCTGGATCAACTAATGAAAAACTGTTTTTT
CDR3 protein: CASSEASGSTNEKLFF

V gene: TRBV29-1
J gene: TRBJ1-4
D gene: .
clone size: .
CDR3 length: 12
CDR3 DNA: TGCAGCGTTGTGGGAAGAGGTGAAAAACTGTTTTTT
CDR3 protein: CSVVGRGEKLFF

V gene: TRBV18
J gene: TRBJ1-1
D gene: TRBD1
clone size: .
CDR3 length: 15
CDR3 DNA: TGTGCCAGCTCACCGCCGGGACAGGGGGCGCGACAAGCTTTCTTT
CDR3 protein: CASSPPGQGARQAFF

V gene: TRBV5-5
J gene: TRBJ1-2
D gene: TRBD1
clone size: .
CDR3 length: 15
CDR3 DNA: TGTGCCAGCAGCTTTTTCCAGGGGGCAACTTCTGGCTACACCTTC
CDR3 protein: CASSFFQGATSGYTF

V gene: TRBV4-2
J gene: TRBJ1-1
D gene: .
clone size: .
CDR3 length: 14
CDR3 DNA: TGTGCCAGCAGCCAAGGGGGGGCAATCACTGAAGCTTTCTTT
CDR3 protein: CASSQGGAITEAFF

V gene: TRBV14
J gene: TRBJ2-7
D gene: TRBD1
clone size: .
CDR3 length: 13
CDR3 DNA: TGTGCCAGCAGCCATTGGACAGGGAGCGAGCAGTACTTC
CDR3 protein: CASSHWTGSEQYF

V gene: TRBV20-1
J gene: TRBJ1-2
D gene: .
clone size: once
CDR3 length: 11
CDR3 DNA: TGCAGTGCTAGATGGGGGAATGGCTACACCTTC
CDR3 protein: CSARWGNGYTF

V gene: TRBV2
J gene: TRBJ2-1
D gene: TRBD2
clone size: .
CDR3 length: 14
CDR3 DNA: TGTGCCAGCAGGGGGGGGGACCGGGTGAATGAGCAGTTCTTC
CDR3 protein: CASRGGDRVNEQFF

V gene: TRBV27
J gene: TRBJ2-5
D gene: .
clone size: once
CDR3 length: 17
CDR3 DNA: TGTGCCAGCAGTTTATACGGCCTCGGGGCTCCCCAAGAGACCCAGTACTTC
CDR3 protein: CASSLYGLGAPQETQYF

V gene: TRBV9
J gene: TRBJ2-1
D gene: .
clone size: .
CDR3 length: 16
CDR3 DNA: TGTGCCAGCAGCGTAGAACCGGTGGGGGCATACAATGAGCAGTTCTTC
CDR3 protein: CASSVEPVGAYNEQFF

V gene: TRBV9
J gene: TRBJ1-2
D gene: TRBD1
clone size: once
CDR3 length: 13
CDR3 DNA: TGTGCCAGCAGCGTAACAGGGGACTATGGCTACACCTTC
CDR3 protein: CASSVTGDYGYTF

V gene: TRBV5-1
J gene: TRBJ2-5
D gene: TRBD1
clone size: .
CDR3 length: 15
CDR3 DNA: TGCGCCAGCAGCTTGGGACAGGGGGCACTGGAGACCCAGTACTTC
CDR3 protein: CASSLGQGALETQYF

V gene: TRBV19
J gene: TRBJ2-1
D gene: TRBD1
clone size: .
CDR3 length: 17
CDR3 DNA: TGTGCCAGTAGTGGCCCGTTCACAGGGGGCTTAGGGAATGAGCAGTTCTTC
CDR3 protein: CASSGPFTGGLGNEQFF

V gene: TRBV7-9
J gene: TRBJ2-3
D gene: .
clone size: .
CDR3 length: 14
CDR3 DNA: TGTGCCAGCAGCTTAGAACTAGCAGGAGATACGCAGTATTTT
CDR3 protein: CASSLELAGDTQYF

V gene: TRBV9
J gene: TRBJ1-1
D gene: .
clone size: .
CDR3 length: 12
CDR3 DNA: TGTGCCAGCAGCGCGGGGAGCACTGAAGCTTTCTTT
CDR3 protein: CASSAGSTEAFF

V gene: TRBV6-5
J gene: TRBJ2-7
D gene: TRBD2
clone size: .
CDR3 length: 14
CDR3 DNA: TGTGCCAGCAGCCACCTTCAGCGGGGATACGAGCAGTACTTC
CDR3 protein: CASSHLQRGYEQYF

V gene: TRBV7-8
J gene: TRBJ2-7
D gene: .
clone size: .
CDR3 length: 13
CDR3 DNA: TGTGCCAGCAGCTTCAACCAAGCCTACGAGCAGTACTTC
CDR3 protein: CASSFNQAYEQYF

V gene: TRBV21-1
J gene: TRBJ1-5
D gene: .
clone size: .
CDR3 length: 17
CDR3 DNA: TGTGCCAGCAGCAAAGTTGGCAGGGTGACTAGCAATCAGCCCCAGCATTTT
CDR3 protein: CASSKVGRVTSNQPQHF

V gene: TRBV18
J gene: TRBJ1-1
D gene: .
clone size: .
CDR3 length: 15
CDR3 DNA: TGTGCCAGCTCACCACCGCGGCAGACGAACACTGAAGCTTTCTTT
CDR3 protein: CASSPPRQTNTEAFF

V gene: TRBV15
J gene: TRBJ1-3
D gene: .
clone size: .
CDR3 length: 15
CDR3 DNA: TGTGCCACCAGCCCGACAGGAAACTCTGGAAACACCATATATTTT
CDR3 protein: CATSPTGNSGNTIYF